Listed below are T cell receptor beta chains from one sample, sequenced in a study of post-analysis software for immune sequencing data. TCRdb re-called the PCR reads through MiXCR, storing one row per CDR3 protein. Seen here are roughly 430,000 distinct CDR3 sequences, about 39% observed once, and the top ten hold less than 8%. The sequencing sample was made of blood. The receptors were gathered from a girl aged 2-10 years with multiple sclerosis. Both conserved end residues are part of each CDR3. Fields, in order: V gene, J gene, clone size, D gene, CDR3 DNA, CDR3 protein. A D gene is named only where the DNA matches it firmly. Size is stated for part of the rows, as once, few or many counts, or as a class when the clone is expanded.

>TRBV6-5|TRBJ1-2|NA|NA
TGTGCCAGCAGTTCCGATAACGCGGGCTATGGCTACACCTTC
CASSSDNAGYGYTF
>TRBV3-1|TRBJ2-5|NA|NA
TGTGCCAGCAGCCAAGATGTGGCTAGCGAGTGGGAAGAGACCCAGTACTTC
CASSQDVASEWEETQYF
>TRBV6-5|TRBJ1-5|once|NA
TGTGCCAGCAGTCCAGACATGAACGATCAGCCCCAGCATTTT
CASSPDMNDQPQHF
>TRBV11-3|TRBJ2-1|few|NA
TGTGCCAGCAGCTCGAGCCGCCAGGGCGATGAGCAGTTCTTC
CASSSSRQGDEQFF
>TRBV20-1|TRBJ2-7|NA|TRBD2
TGCAGTGCTAGGACGGGACTAGCGGTCCACGAGCAGTACTTC
CSARTGLAVHEQYF
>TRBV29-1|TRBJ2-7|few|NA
TGCAGCGTCGTCCCCGGGACAAGCCCCTACGAGCAGTACTTC
CSVVPGTSPYEQYF
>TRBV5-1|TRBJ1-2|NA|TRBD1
TGCGCCAGCAGCTCCGGGACAGGGAGATATGGCTACACCTTC
CASSSGTGRYGYTF
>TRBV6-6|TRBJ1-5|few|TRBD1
TGTGCCAGCAGTTACGGGGACAGGGTGAGTCAGCCCCAGCATTTT
CASSYGDRVSQPQHF
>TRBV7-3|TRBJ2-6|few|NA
TGTGCCAGCAGCTCCTCTCGGGTTGCCTCTGACTCTGGGGCCAACGTCCTGACTTTC
CASSSSRVASDSGANVLTF
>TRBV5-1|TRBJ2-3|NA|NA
TGCGCCAGCAGCTTGTCGCGACTAAGCACAGATACGCAGTATTTT
CASSLSRLSTDTQYF
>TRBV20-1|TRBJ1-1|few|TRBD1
TGCAGTGCTAGAGTCAGGACAGGGGGCGGGGACACTGAAGCTTTCTTT
CSARVRTGGGDTEAFF
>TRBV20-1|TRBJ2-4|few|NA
TGCAGTGCAGAGGGGGGGAAGTTCAAAAACATTCAGTACTTC
CSAEGGKFKNIQYF
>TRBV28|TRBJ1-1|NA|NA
TGTGCCAGCAGTTTATGGGAGAACAGGCTGAACACTGAAGCTTTCTTT
CASSLWENRLNTEAFF
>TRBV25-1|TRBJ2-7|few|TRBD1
TGTGCCAGCAGTGACCAACAACCGGGACAGAGATCTTCCTACGAGCAGTACTTC
CASSDQQPGQRSSYEQYF
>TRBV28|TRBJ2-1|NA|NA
TGTGCCTGCAGTTTCGGGGAGCCGCCCTACAATGAGCAGTTCTTC
CACSFGEPPYNEQFF
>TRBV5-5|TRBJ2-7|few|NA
TGTGCCAGCAGCTTGGCCGTGGGGGAGCAGTACTTC
CASSLAVGEQYF
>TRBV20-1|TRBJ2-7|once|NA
TGCAGTGCTCAGGGGAGGGAGGGGTCCTACGAGCAGTACTTC
CSAQGREGSYEQYF
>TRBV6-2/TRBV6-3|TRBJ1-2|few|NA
TGTGCCAGCAGTTCGGCCCAATCAGGGTTCGGGTATGGCTACACCTTC
CASSSAQSGFGYGYTF
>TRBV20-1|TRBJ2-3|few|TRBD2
TGCAGTGCTCACCGGCGGGGGGACCGACGGGATACGCAGTATTTT
CSAHRRGDRRDTQYF